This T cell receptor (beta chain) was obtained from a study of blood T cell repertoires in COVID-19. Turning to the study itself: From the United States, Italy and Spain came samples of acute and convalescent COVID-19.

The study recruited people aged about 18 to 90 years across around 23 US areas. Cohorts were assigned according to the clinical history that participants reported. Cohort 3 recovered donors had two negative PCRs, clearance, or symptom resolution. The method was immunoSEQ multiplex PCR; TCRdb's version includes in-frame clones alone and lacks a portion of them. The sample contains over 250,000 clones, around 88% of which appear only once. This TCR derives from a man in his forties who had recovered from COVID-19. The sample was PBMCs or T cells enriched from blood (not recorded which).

Written as DNA, the CDR3 is TGTGCCAGCAGTCGAGGGACTCGAAAACTAATTTCTGAAGCTTTCTTT. Translation: CASSRGTRKLISEAFF. The chain employs TRBV6-6 and TRBJ1-1; weak D call: TRBD1 (5 bases). CDR3 length: 16 amino acids. In germline, CDR1 is MNHNY, CDR2 SVGAGI (reference sequence). V gave up 5 bases and J gave up 6 bases, with 22 bases separating them.